This T cell receptor (beta chain) was documented in a study of blood T cell repertoires in COVID-19. About the research overall: From the United States, Italy and Spain came samples of acute and convalescent COVID-19.

Produced via immunoSEQ multiplex PCR; TCRdb's table is partial and in-frame only. This sample has hundreds of thousands of clones, with around nine tenths found just once. V shed 0 bases and J shed 2 bases, with 15 bases lying between them. CDR3 size: 17 residues. Germline assignment: CDR1 SGHRS and CDR2 YFSETQ. V usage is TRBV5-1 and J usage is TRBJ2-1; D is unclear. The clonotype comes from a human donor in a cohort sampled during active COVID-19. Sequenced material: peripheral blood. CDR3 amino acids: CASSLGDSPPPYNEQFF. The CDR3 DNA sequence: TGCGCCAGCAGCTTGGGAGACTCACCGCCCCCCTACAATGAGCAGTTCTTC.